This TCR beta chain came from a study of tumor and adjacent non-tumor tissue in lung cancer. Across the whole study: The cohort had approximately 13 adenocarcinoma, 2 squamous cell and 1 small cell patients. Study-level points and caveats: TCR diversity was significantly greater in tumor than normal lung tissue.

Details on this clonotype: Its antigen is unidentified. The conserved final phenylalanine or tryptophan is absent from the CDR3, which likely points to a read error.

RNA was extracted from bulk tissue without any cell sorting. The normal lung tissue was taken more than 3 cm from the tumor edge. This CDR3 contains 14 residues. Germline assignment: CDR1 LGHNA and CDR2 YSLEER. V lost 4 bases to trimming and J lost 6 bases; unmatched junction nucleotides: 8. Three rounds of nested PCR, following a modified ARM-PCR protocol, produced the TCRbeta library. Each CDR3 protein is one row after TCRdb ran MiXCR on the multiplex PCR reads. The sample lists 50,000 or so distinct CDR3 sequences, 74% occurring once. This chain links TRBV4-3 with TRBJ1-1; 7 bases are a match to TRBD1. The sequenced sample consisted of distant non-tumor lung tissue. The sequence was collected from a woman aged 55-69 years with non-small cell lung cancer. Here the CDR3 reads CASSLDSQGAEAFY. In DNA form, the CDR3 reads TGCGCCAGCAGCCTAGATTCCCAGGGGGCTGAAGCTTTCTAT.